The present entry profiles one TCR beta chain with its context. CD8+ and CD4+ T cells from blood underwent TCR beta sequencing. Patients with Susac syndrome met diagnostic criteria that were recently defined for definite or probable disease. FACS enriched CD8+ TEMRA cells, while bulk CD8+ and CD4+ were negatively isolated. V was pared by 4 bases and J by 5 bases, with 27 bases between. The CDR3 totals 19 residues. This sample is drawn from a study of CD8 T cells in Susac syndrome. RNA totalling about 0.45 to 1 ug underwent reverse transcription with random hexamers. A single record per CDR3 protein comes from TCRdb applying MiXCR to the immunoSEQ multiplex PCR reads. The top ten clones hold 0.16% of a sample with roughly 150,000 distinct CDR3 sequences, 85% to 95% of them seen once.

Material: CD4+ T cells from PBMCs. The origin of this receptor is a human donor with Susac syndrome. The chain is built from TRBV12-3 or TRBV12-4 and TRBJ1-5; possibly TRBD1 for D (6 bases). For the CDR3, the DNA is TGTGCCAGCAGTTCACATATCCCGGGACAAGGTTCGGCGTATCAGCCCCAGCATTTT. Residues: CASSSHIPGQGSAYQPQHF.